The 28 T cell receptor beta chains below were found in one sample sequenced in a study of tissue T cells after allogeneic stem cell transplantation. Time point noted: mouse harvest day 7 after allogeneic transplant. Tail vein injection delivered 10^7 T-cell-depleted bone marrow cells and 10^6 splenic CD5+ T cells. Sequencing was performed with immunoSEQ multiplex PCR; in TCRdb, only in-frame clones are kept and a portion is missing. The data contain 9,900 or so clones, 35% to 40% of them singletons. Sequencing was done on a sample of skin. These receptors were obtained from a female BALB/c mouse given C57BL/6 T cells with graft-versus-host disease after an allogeneic hematopoietic cell transplant.

As concerns this clone: Here the gene names and germline are mouse. The read terminates 1 residue before the CDR3 end, so the remaining end is supplied by the germline J gene. This sequence joins TRBV3 and TRBJ2-7, with D possibly being TRBD2 (6 bases). CDR3 length equals 13 residues. The germline V gene encodes CDR1 SNHLY and CDR2 FYNGKV (reference sequence). V lost 0 bases, J lost 4 bases, and 7 bases lay in between. CDR3 DNA, as far as it was read: TGTGCCAGCAGCTTAGCGTGGGGGTATGAACAGTAC. This gives the protein CASSLAWGYEQY. The full-length CDR3 reads as CASSLAWGYEQYF. Complete variable domain (other parts from reference TRBV3 and TRBJ2-7): GPKVLQIPSHQIIDMGQMVTLNCDPVSNHLYFYWYKQILGQQMEFLVNFYNGKVMEKSKLFKDQFSVERPDGSYFTLKIQPTALEDSAVYFCASSLAWGYEQYFGPGTRLTVL.

The sample holds a few counts of this clone. Germline and genes here are mouse. The CDR3 end falls 1 residue outside the read, so it is completed with the germline J gene. The chain uses TRBV26 and TRBJ2-7, with no clear D. The CDR3 contains 13 residues. V lost 5 bases, J lost 2 bases, and 10 bases lay in between. Germline V lookup: CDR1 KGHPV, CDR2 FQNQEV (reference sequence). Incomplete CDR3 DNA: TGTGCCAGCAGTACGGCTGGACCCTATGAACAGTAC. Encoded protein: CASSTAGPYEQY. The CDR3 in full is CASSTAGPYEQYF.

This clone was recorded a few times. Genes and germline are mouse. The CDR3 is cut off 1 residue early in the read; its end comes from the germline J gene. V and J are TRBV12-2 and TRBJ1-1; the D is unclear. This CDR3 region has 11 residues. V was clipped by 4 bases and J by 3 bases, with 5 bases between them. Germline V CDR1 and CDR2: SGHLS, HYDKME. The CDR3 loop reads CASSLDTEVFF. The covered CDR3 bases are TGTGCCAGCTCCCTTGACACAGAAGTCTTC.

This clone is judged medium-sized (0.01 to 0.1%). Mouse gene names apply. The read stops 1 residue short of the end of the CDR3; the missing end is completed from the germline J gene. The chain recombines TRBV12-2 with TRBJ2-2; 11 bases align to TRBD2. From germline, CDR1 is SGHLS and CDR2 HYDKME. CDR3 length equals 16 residues. Germline trimming cut 2 bases from V and 2 bases from J; bases unmatched to any gene: 3. The DNA read from the CDR3 is TGTGCCAGCTCTCCCCGACTGGGGGGGAACACCGGGCAGCTCTAC. Its protein product is CASSPRLGGNTGQLY. The full CDR3 protein is CASSPRLGGNTGQLYF. Full variable domain (outside the CDR3, taken from reference TRBV12-2 and TRBJ2-2): NSGVVQSPRYIIKGKGERSILKCIPISGHLSVAWYQQTQGQELKFFIQHYDKMERDKGNLPSRFSVQQFDDYHSEMNMSALELEDSAVYFCASSPRLGGNTGQLYFGEGSKLTVL.

Details on this clone: Mouse gene names apply. The read halts 1 residue ahead of the CDR3 end, with the missing end drawn from the germline J gene. This chain uses TRBV16 with TRBJ2-5; 10 bases match TRBD2. The CDR3 loop spans 15 amino acids. J was trimmed by 3 bases and V by 1 base; bases with no gene match: 1. Germline V gene sequence: CDR1 SGHSA, CDR2 FRNQAP. The CDR3 bases that were read are TGTGCAAGCAGCTTAGGGGACTGGGGTCAAGACACCCAGTAC. It translates to CASSLGDWGQDTQY. The whole CDR3 sequence reads CASSLGDWGQDTQYF. The variable domain in full, completed from reference TRBV16 and TRBJ2-5, reads NAGVIQTPRHKVTGKGQEATLWCEPISGHSAVFWYRQTIVQGLEFLTYFRNQAPIDDSGMPKERFSAQMPNQSHSTLKIQSTQPQDSAVYLCASSLGDWGQDTQYFGPGTRLLVL.

With regard to this clone: Mouse germline and gene names are used. The read gets to within 1 residue of the CDR3 end, and the germline J gene fills in the rest. V gene TRBV26 combines with J gene TRBJ1-1; possibly TRBD1 for D (5 bases). Germline loops: CDR1 KGHPV, CDR2 FQNQEV (reference sequence). The V end was cut by 0 bases, the J end by 0 bases, with 8 bases between. The CDR3 consists of 15 residues. The CDR3: CASSLSTRANTEVFF. The CDR3 bases that were read are TGTGCCAGCAGTCTGTCGACCAGGGCAAACACAGAAGTCTTC. The full variable domain, rest sourced from reference TRBV26 and TRBJ1-1, is NSKVIQTPRYLVKGQGQKAKMRCIPEKGHPVVFWYQQNKNNEFKFLINFQNQEVLQQIDMTEKRFSAECPSNSPCSLEIQSSEAGDSALYLCASSLSTRANTEVFFGKGTRLTVV.

On this clone itself: Mouse gene names apply. With the read ending 1 residue before the CDR3 end, the germline J gene is used to fill in that end. The rearrangement links TRBV5 to TRBJ1-4; possibly TRBD1 for D (6 bases). Trimming pared 0 bases from V and 4 bases from J, leaving 12 bases between. The CDR3 is 16 residues long. From germline, CDR1 is LGHNA and CDR2 YNLKQL (reference sequence). The CDR3 region is CASSQDGGTNNERLFF. The covered CDR3 bases are TGTGCCAGCAGCCAAGATGGTGGGACAAACAACGAAAGATTATTT.

With regard to this clone: Gene names are mouse gene names. The CDR3 protein is CASSYRAGYAEQFF. CDR3 DNA (partial): TGTGCCAGCAGTTACAGGGCAGGGTATGCTGAGCAGTTC. The J gene is TRBJ2-1, the V gene TRBV26, with a possible D match to TRBD1 (6 bases). The CDR3 end is not reached by the read, which stops 1 residue before it; the germline J gene fills it in. The germline V gene has CDR1 KGHPV and CDR2 FQNQEV (reference sequence). The CDR3 totals 14 residues. The germline V and J ends were trimmed by 5 bases and 4 bases, with 12 bases remaining between them. The full variable domain, in which reference TRBV26 and TRBJ2-1 provide the parts outside the CDR3, is NSKVIQTPRYLVKGQGQKAKMRCIPEKGHPVVFWYQQNKNNEFKFLINFQNQEVLQQIDMTEKRFSAECPSNSPCSLEIQSSEAGDSALYLCASSYRAGYAEQFFGPGTRLTVL.

Worth noting for this clone: Germline and genes: mouse. The CDR3 extends 1 residue past the end of the read, so its final part is completed from the germline J gene. V and J are TRBV26 and TRBJ2-7; TRBD2 aligns across 9 bases. The ends lost 4 bases at V and 4 bases at J; junction bases unmatched: 5. The V gene's germline CDR1 is KGHPV and CDR2 FQNQEV (reference sequence). This CDR3 is 14 amino acids long. CDR3 DNA, as far as it was read: TGTGCCAGCAGTCGTCCCTGGGGGGGTTATGAACAGTAC. Amino acids: CASSRPWGGYEQY. The full CDR3 reads CASSRPWGGYEQYF.

Points on this clone: All gene names here are mouse names. The read comes to an end 1 residue before the CDR3 does, leaving the germline J gene to fill in the end. The genes are TRBV29 and TRBJ2-7; no clear D. Trimming removed 3 bases from V and 4 bases from J, with 4 bases in between. The CDR3 loop spans 11 amino acids. CDR1 is MSHET and CDR2 is SYDVDS in the germline V gene. The CDR3 loop is CASSFLYEQYF. The CDR3 DNA, read in part, is TGTGCTAGCAGTTTCCTTTATGAACAGTAC.

This clone was seen a few times. Gene names denote mouse genes. The CDR3 sequence: CASSLGGNYAEQFF. The sequenced part of the CDR3 DNA is TGTGCCAGCAGTCTGGGGGGAAACTATGCTGAGCAGTTC. V usage is TRBV26 and J usage is TRBJ2-1; D possibly uses TRBD1 or TRBD2 (5 bases each). The read is 1 residue too short to cover the CDR3 end, so that end is filled in from the germline J gene. Germline V CDR1 and CDR2: KGHPV, FQNQEV (reference sequence). The CDR3 runs 14 residues. V was pared by 2 bases and J by 1 base, with 6 bases between.

As regards this clone: Mouse names are used for the genes. The CDR3 extends 1 residue past the end of the read, so its final part is completed from the germline J gene. This chain links TRBV3 with TRBJ1-3, with TRBD1 identical over 8 bases. V shed 7 bases, J shed 2 bases, and the junction held 4 bases outside the gene matches. The CDR3 runs 14 residues. Germline V lookup: CDR1 SNHLY, CDR2 FYNGKV (reference sequence). CDR3 loop: CASNQQGAGNTLYF. The sequenced part of the CDR3 DNA is TGTGCCAGCAACCAACAGGGGGCTGGAAATACGCTCTAT.

Turning to this clone: Mouse gene names and germline throughout. The read is 1 residue too short to cover the CDR3 end, so that end is filled in from the germline J gene. The chain employs TRBV12-2 and TRBJ1-4; 10 bases fit TRBD1. The CDR3 totals 14 residues. The germline V gene has CDR1 SGHLS and CDR2 HYDKME. V shed 0 bases, J shed 6 bases, and the junction held 0 bases outside the gene matches. CDR3 DNA, as far as it was read: TGTGCCAGCTCTCTCGGGACAGGGGACGAAAGATTATTT. As protein: CASSLGTGDERLF. From start to end, the CDR3 is CASSLGTGDERLFF.

This clone was seen only a few times. Gene names follow the mouse nomenclature. Read data end 1 residue before the CDR3 end; the end is taken from the germline J gene. The gene calls are TRBV15 and TRBJ1-3; a possible D gene is TRBD1 (5 bases). The germline V gene has CDR1 SGHND and CDR2 FRSKSL. Trimming took 2 bases from V and 0 from J, leaving 5 bases between them. The CDR3 sequence is 14 residues long. This CDR3 is CASSLTGSGNTLYF. The part of the CDR3 DNA that was read is TGTGCCAGCAGTTTAACAGGTTCTGGAAATACGCTCTAT.

Remarks on this clone: All gene names here are mouse names. The missing CDR3 end, 1 residue past where the read stops, is filled in from the germline J gene. The rearrangement links TRBV12-2 to TRBJ1-6, with TRBD1 as a possible D gene (6 bases). TRBJ1-6 is marked as an open reading frame, function uncertain. Between the trimmed V and J ends, which lost 1 base and 4 bases, there was a span of 7 bases. The CDR3 totals 14 residues. The V gene's germline CDR1 is SGHLS and CDR2 HYDKME. The CDR3 loop is CASSLGHYNSPLYF. Partial CDR3 DNA: TGTGCCAGCTCTCTGGGACATTATAATTCGCCCCTCTAC.

Remarks on this clone: Mouse names are used for the genes. From the germline J gene comes the end of the CDR3, since the read stops 1 residue before it. The V gene is TRBV19, the J gene TRBJ2-1, with 8 bases aligning to TRBD2. Unmatched junction bases numbered 6, after V lost 0 bases and J lost 4 bases. Germline V gives CDR1 FNHDT, CDR2 SITEND (reference sequence). The CDR3 is 16 residues long. This CDR3 is CASSIAWGVGYAEQFF. The covered CDR3 bases are TGTGCCAGCAGTATAGCCTGGGGGGTCGGGTATGCTGAGCAGTTC.

This clone showed up just a few times. Gene names and germline refer to mouse. The read ends 1 residue shy of where the CDR3 ends; the end is completed using the germline J gene. The chain combines TRBV4 with TRBJ2-1; 10 positions agree with TRBD2. The CDR3 consists of 13 residues. Trimming at V came to 9 bases and at J to 1 base, leaving 0 bases not matched to a gene. Per the germline V gene, CDR1 is LGHDT and CDR2 is YNNKQL (reference sequence). CDR3 DNA, as far as it was read: TGTGCCAGGGACTGGGGGAACTATGCTGAGCAGTTC. This encodes CARDWGNYAEQF. The entire CDR3 sequence reads CARDWGNYAEQFF.

This clone was found a few times. Gene names denote mouse genes. The read gets to within 1 residue of the CDR3 end, and the germline J gene fills in the rest. V gene TRBV1 combines with J gene TRBJ2-7; 9 bases fit TRBD2. V lost 0 bases to trimming and J lost 2 bases; unmatched junction nucleotides: 2. Germline V gives CDR1 NSQYPW, CDR2 LRSPGD (reference sequence). CDR3 size: 15 residues. The sequenced CDR3 bases are TGCACCTGCAGTGCAGAACTGGGGGGACCCTATGAACAGTAC. It specifies CTCSAELGGPYEQY. The CDR3 in its entirety is CTCSAELGGPYEQYF.

This clone was counted only a few times. Genes and germline are mouse. This CDR3 is CASSFSQNQAPLF. The DNA read from the CDR3 is TGTGCCAGCAGTTTCTCGCAAAACCAGGCTCCGCTT. The chain combines TRBV15 with TRBJ1-5, with no clear D. The missing CDR3 end, 1 residue past where the read stops, is filled in from the germline J gene. CDR1 SGHND and CDR2 FRSKSL come from the germline V gene. Trimming left V 3 bases short and J 4 bases short, with 7 bases between. This CDR3 has 13 residues.

A single count supports this clone. The germline and genes are mouse ones. Coverage ceases 1 residue before the CDR3 finishes, and the germline J gene fills in the end. This chain uses TRBV3 with TRBJ1-1, with D tentatively TRBD1 (5 bases). The V end was cut by 2 bases, the J end by 3 bases, with 10 bases between. This CDR3 region has 14 residues. Germline-derived CDR1 and CDR2 are SNHLY and FYNGKV (reference sequence). This CDR3 reads CASSLTSRDTEVFF. Incomplete CDR3 DNA: TGTGCCAGCAGCTTAACGTCCAGGGACACAGAAGTCTTC.

A remark on this clone: These gene names are mouse names. The CDR3 end is not reached by the read, which stops 1 residue before it; the germline J gene fills it in. The identical CDR3 is also encoded by other nucleotide sequences in the sample. The chain carries TRBV16 and TRBJ2-3; D remains unclear. The CDR3 has 13 amino acids. V was shortened by 1 base and J by 0 bases, with 2 bases between the two germline ends. Germline V gives CDR1 SGHSA, CDR2 FRNQAP. CDR3 loop: CASSLASAETLYF. CDR3 bases read: TGTGCAAGCAGCTTAGCCAGTGCAGAAACGCTGTAT.

Worth noting for this clone: The gene symbols are mouse symbols. The CDR3 end is not reached by the read, which stops 1 residue before it; the germline J gene fills it in. This sequence joins TRBV26 and TRBJ2-7; 7 nucleotides agree with TRBD2. The V gene end was trimmed by 0 bases and the J gene end by 0 bases; junction bases not matched to a gene: 2. Germline V gives CDR1 KGHPV, CDR2 FQNQEV (reference sequence). This CDR3 is 15 amino acids long. This chain's CDR3 is CASSLSGGSSYEQYF. CDR3 DNA (partial): TGTGCCAGCAGTCTGTCTGGGGGGAGCTCCTATGAACAGTAC.

Judged by abundance, this clone is medium-sized. Gene names refer to mouse genes. The sequenced fragment ends 1 residue before the CDR3 boundary, so the rest is inferred from the germline J gene. The chain couples TRBV13-3 to TRBJ1-2; D is possibly TRBD1 (6 bases). Trimming took off 1 base at V and 4 bases at J, with 11 bases between the two ends. The CDR3 is 14 amino acids. Germline CDR1 reads NNHDY; CDR2 reads SYVADS. The CDR3 is CASSDRGPGSDYTF. The covered CDR3 bases are TGTGCCAGCAGTGATCGGGGGCCGGGCTCCGACTACACC.

A single count supports this clone. All gene names here are mouse names. Sequencing ends 1 residue short of the CDR3 end; the germline J gene provides the rest. Additional DNA sequences in this sample encode the identical CDR3. The rearrangement joins TRBV26 to TRBJ1-1, with no clear D. Between the trimmed V and J ends, which lost 6 bases and 0 bases, there was a span of 8 bases. CDR1 is KGHPV, CDR2 FQNQEV, per germline (reference sequence). CDR3 size: 13 residues. The CDR3 loop reads CASSPGTNTEVFF. The part of the CDR3 DNA that was read is TGTGCCAGCAGCCCGGGGACAAACACAGAAGTCTTC.

This clone was seen just once. These gene names are mouse names. Read coverage stops 1 residue before the CDR3 terminus; the germline J gene supplies the remainder. This chain uses TRBV31 with TRBJ2-3; 14 bases map to TRBD2. In germline, CDR1 is GKSSPN, CDR2 SITVG. Losses at the gene ends were 0 bases for V and 3 bases for J; bases not matched to a gene: 2. This CDR3 region has 16 residues. The chain's CDR3 is CAWSLGDWGGAETLYF. The DNA read from the CDR3 is TGTGCCTGGAGTCTAGGGGACTGGGGGGGCGCAGAAACGCTGTAT.

This clone was found a few times. The listed genes are named as in mouse. The read ends 1 residue early relative to the CDR3; the germline J gene fills the gap. The V call is TRBV3, the J call TRBJ1-4; 10 bases fit TRBD1. The CDR3 contains 14 residues. With V trimmed by 5 bases and J by 7 bases, 4 bases remained unmatched. Germline CDR1 is SNHLY and CDR2 is FYNGKV (reference sequence). This chain's CDR3 is CASSAGQGSERLFF. The sequenced part of the CDR3 DNA is TGTGCCAGCAGCGCGGGACAGGGGTCCGAAAGATTATTT.

This clone showed up just a few times. The germline and genes are mouse ones. The read terminates 1 residue before the CDR3 end, so the remaining end is supplied by the germline J gene. J is TRBJ2-7 and V is TRBV3, with 9 bases identical to TRBD1. Unmatched junction bases numbered 5, after V lost 5 bases and J lost 6 bases. Germline V CDR1 and CDR2: SNHLY, FYNGKV (reference sequence). The CDR3 sequence is 13 residues long. This CDR3 is CASSLRDRVEQYF. The CDR3 DNA, read in part, is TGTGCCAGCAGCCTCCGGGACAGGGTTGAACAGTAC.

About this clone itself: Each gene name is a mouse one. The read is 1 residue too short to cover the CDR3 end, so that end is filled in from the germline J gene. The rearrangement uses TRBV16 and TRBJ2-5; D is ambiguous. Germline CDR1 SGHSA, CDR2 FRNQAP. V was pared by 1 base and J by 3 bases, with 8 bases between. CDR3 length: 14 amino acids. CDR3 sequence: CASSLGSEQDTQYF. The DNA read from the CDR3 is TGTGCAAGCAGCTTAGGCTCAGAACAAGACACCCAGTAC.